This T cell receptor (beta chain) appears in the sequencing data of a study of blood T cells in healthy people across ages. Alongside a J-beta primer mix, a sample-barcoded 5' primer served in a second PCR lasting 7 to 11 cycles. One entry per CDR3 protein, called by TCRdb with MiXCR from the 5' RACE reads. The sample shows 800,000 to 950,000 distinct CDR3 sequences, about 27% of them seen only once. Study conclusions and caveats: With age, beta diversity per million T cells declined roughly linearly, significantly by approximately 41.

The V end was cut by 1 base, the J end by 1 base, with 7 bases between. The CDR3 consists of 14 residues. Germline values: CDR1 LGHNA, CDR2 YSLEER. About this clonotype itself: Antigen: not known.

The sample also formed part of further work on T cells of mothers and their children.

This sequence joins TRBV4-3 and TRBJ2-5; D ambiguous. The sample consisted of blood. This TCR was sampled from a woman between 40 and 50 years old in good health. The CDR3 sequence is CASSQGMLQETQYF. DNA for the CDR3: TGCGCCAGCAGCCAAGGAATGCTCCAAGAGACCCAGTACTTC.